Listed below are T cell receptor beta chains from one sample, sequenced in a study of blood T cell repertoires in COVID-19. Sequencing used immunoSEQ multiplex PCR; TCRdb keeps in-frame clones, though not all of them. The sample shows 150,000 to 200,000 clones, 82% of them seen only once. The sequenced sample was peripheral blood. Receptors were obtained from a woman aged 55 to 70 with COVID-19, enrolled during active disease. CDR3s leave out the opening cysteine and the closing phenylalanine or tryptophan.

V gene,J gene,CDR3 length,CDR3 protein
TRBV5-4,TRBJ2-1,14,ASRPYRGLSYNEQF
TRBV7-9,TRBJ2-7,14,ASSSSLAGFLYEQY
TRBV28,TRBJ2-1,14,ASSLGLGPHYNEQF
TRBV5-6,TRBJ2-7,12,ASSFPGVRGEQY
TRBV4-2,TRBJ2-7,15,ASSQDRVAGSTYEQY
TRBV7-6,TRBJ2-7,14,ASSLALADSPYEQY
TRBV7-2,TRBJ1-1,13,ASSLTTGIDTEAF
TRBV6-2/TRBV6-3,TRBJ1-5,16,ASSYEAATGGLNQPQH
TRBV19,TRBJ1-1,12,ASSFGQPNTEAF
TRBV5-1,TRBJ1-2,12,ASSWELQGYGYT
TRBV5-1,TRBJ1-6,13,ASSRDRVYNSPLH
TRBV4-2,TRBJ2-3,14,ASSQGPKWGEDTQY